The present TCR beta chain was sequenced within a study of shared clonotypes between healthy human individuals. Turning to the study itself: Each donor's CD4 naive and CD4 memory cells filled three plates apiece, CD8 naive two, and CD8 memory one.

The V and J ends lost 4 bases and 8 bases, in that order; junction bases with no gene match: 6. Germline CDR1 SGHRS, CDR2 YFSETQ. The CDR3 runs to 13 residues. The table came from immunoSEQ multiplex PCR; TCRdb's copy has only in-frame clones and leaves some out. The data hold about 2.4 million clones, with approximately 93% observed a single time. Caucasian adults residing in Nashville, Tennessee made up all the donors. General study results and limits: Incompleteness in sorted-subset sequencing, despite large depth, was shown by rarefaction. Clonotype sharing among donors, it was expected, would be affected by sequencing depth.

In regard to this clone: Its antigen is currently unknown.

Sequenced material: naive CD4+ T cells from PBMCs. Subset given: CD45RA+ positively selected. The chain uses TRBV5-1 and TRBJ2-4, with TRBD2 identical over 7 bases. The receptor comes from a man between 18 and 29 years old in good health. Some clones in this sample may be carry-over from other donors' samples. The CDR3 DNA reads as TGCGCCAGCAGCCCCTGGGGGAGGGACATTCAGTACTTC. Translated: CASSPWGRDIQYF.